This note documents a single T cell receptor (beta chain) sequence. Its cognate antigen is unknown. The trim removed 3 bases at V and 3 bases at J, leaving 9 bases unmatched. Looked up from germline, CDR1 is LNHDA and CDR2 is SQIVND (reference sequence). CDR3 length: 16 amino acids. The record originates from a study of T cell responses to AZD1222 COVID-19 vaccine. For the study at large: Combined were second doses at about 4 or about 12 weeks. General study points: Repertoire sampling was restricted to post-peak T cell response timepoints. Along spike, vaccine-associated CD4 TCRs were found throughout, with dominance at 160-218 and 743-854. Clonal diversity was possibly underestimated, and white British individuals and females predominated among donors.

Using immunoSEQ multiplex PCR, the repertoire was profiled, and TCRdb retains in-frame clones only, with some absent. The repertoire holds some 120,000 clones, about 90% seen once, with approximately 1.5% in the top ten. The sample here was peripheral blood, taken on day 0 of AZD1222 vaccination. The source is an adult in good health. The chain recombines TRBV19 with TRBJ2-3; 7 bases fit TRBD2. This chain's CDR3 is CASSIVGGSLTDTQYF. The CDR3 nucleotides are TGTGCCAGTAGTATTGTTGGCGGGAGCCTTACAGATACGCAGTATTTT.